The 26 T cell receptor beta chains in this list originate from one sample, sequenced in a study of identical twins. TCRdb independently ran MiXCR on the 5' RACE reads; one entry per CDR3 protein. The repertoire holds about 530,000 distinct CDR3 sequences, with 15% as singletons. These same records also appear under a second study, on yellow fever vaccine responses in identical twins.

Sample: CD4+ T cells sorted from blood. The receptor set was obtained from a woman younger than 30 in good health.

This clonotype was counted many times. The chain combines TRBV24-1 with TRBJ2-1; D unclear. V lost 6 bases to trimming and J lost 8 bases, with 7 bases between them. This CDR3 spans 11 amino acids. From germline, CDR1 is KGHDR and CDR2 SFDVKD. CDR3 protein: CATSRVHEQFF. The CDR3 DNA is TGTGCCACCAGTCGGGTCCATGAGCAGTTCTTC.

This clonotype was counted only a few times. The V call is TRBV29-1, the J call TRBJ2-1, with D tentatively TRBD1 or TRBD2 (5 bases each). With 6 bases removed from V and 7 bases from J, the gap between germline ends came to 31 bases. This CDR3 contains 18 residues. The germline V gene encodes CDR1 SQVTM and CDR2 ANQGSEA. The CDR3 loop is CSVRALIRMGESGNEQFF. CDR3 bases: TGCAGCGTAAGAGCCCTCATTAGAATGGGGGAGAGCGGTAATGAGCAGTTCTTC.

This clonotype has a handful of counts. CDR3 in amino acids: CSGTGGASYEQYF. The CDR3 region has the DNA TGCAGCGGAACAGGGGGCGCTTCCTACGAGCAGTACTTC. The chain carries TRBV29-1 and TRBJ2-7; 9 nucleotides line up with TRBD1. The germline V gene encodes CDR1 SQVTM and CDR2 ANQGSEA. This CDR3 has 13 amino acids. Unmatched junction bases numbered 5, after V lost 7 bases and J lost 1 base.

This clonotype was counted a few times. V usage is TRBV12-3 or TRBV12-4 and J usage is TRBJ2-1, with 11 bases fitting TRBD2. The CDR3 covers 15 residues. Germline trimming cut 5 bases from V and 9 bases from J; bases unmatched to any gene: 9. The CDR3 is CASSRGLADRLEQFF. The DNA of the CDR3 is TGTGCCAGCAGTCGGGGACTAGCGGACCGACTTGAGCAGTTCTTC.

The chain employs TRBV28 and TRBJ2-1; the D is unclear. The CDR3 contains 14 residues. Germline lookup yields CDR1 MDHEN and CDR2 SYDVKM. Trimming removed 3 bases from V and 7 bases from J, with 13 bases in between. The CDR3 sequence: CASSFPLHRNEQFF. The CDR3 DNA is TGTGCCAGCAGTTTCCCTTTGCACCGAAATGAGCAGTTCTTC.

The table lists this clonotype with a few counts. This rearrangement joins TRBV9 to TRBJ2-1; 10 nucleotides match TRBD2. This CDR3 region has 17 residues. The V gene's germline CDR1 is SGDLS and CDR2 YYNGEE. Losses at the gene ends were 3 bases for V and 7 bases for J; bases not matched to a gene: 13. Here the CDR3 DNA reads TGTGCCAGCAGCGCTAGGTCGGGACTAGCGAATGGGAATGAGCAGTTCTTC. This translates into CASSARSGLANGNEQFF.

The chain uses TRBV10-3 and TRBJ2-7, with unresolved D. Germline lookup yields CDR1 ENHRY and CDR2 SYGVKD. Between the trimmed V and J ends, which lost 6 bases and 3 bases, there was a span of 6 bases. This CDR3 region has 11 residues. CDR3 loop: CAISTDYEQYF. The CDR3 DNA follows: TGTGCCATCAGCACCGACTACGAGCAGTACTTC.

This clonotype came up a few times. This chain connects TRBV5-1 to TRBJ2-7; possibly TRBD2 for D (6 bases). The CDR3 spans 14 residues. Germline V CDR1 and CDR2: SGHRS, YFSETQ. V lost 0 bases to trimming and J lost 2 bases, with 9 bases between them. The chain's CDR3 is CASSLESSAYEQYF. The CDR3 bases are TGCGCCAGCAGCTTGGAGTCTAGCGCCTACGAGCAGTACTTC.

The V and J genes are TRBV5-4 and TRBJ2-3; 13 positions agree with TRBD2. The germline V gene has CDR1 SGHNT and CDR2 YYREEE (reference sequence). Trimming at V came to 0 bases and at J to 5 bases, leaving 6 bases not matched to a gene. This CDR3 comprises 17 residues. The chain's CDR3 is CASSLELAGGPRDTQYF. CDR3 coding DNA: TGTGCCAGCAGCTTGGAACTAGCGGGGGGGCCTCGAGATACGCAGTATTTT.

The rearrangement uses TRBV5-1 and TRBJ2-5, with D possibly matching TRBD1 (6 bases). Germline loops: CDR1 SGHRS, CDR2 YFSETQ. The V end lost 0 bases, the J end lost 9 bases, and 15 bases lay between the germline ends. This CDR3 is built from 14 residues. The CDR3 region is CASSLEGRGSPQYF. CDR3 nucleotides: TGCGCCAGCAGCTTGGAGGGCAGGGGATCGCCCCAGTACTTC.

The rearrangement links TRBV6-5 to TRBJ1-2, with D tentatively TRBD1 (5 bases). V lost 6 bases to trimming and J lost 2 bases, with 7 bases between them. The germline CDR1 and CDR2 sequences are MNHEY and SVGAGI. This CDR3 spans 12 amino acids. The CDR3 spells CASRQANYGYTF. The CDR3 DNA reads TGTGCCAGCAGACAGGCGAACTATGGCTACACCTTC.

This chain's CDR3 is CASSPRFTGQGTEAFF. DNA of the CDR3: TGTGCCAGCAGTCCACGGTTTACAGGGCAGGGAACTGAAGCTTTCTTT. V is TRBV12-3 or TRBV12-4 and J is TRBJ1-1, with D possibly being TRBD1 (6 bases). V was cut by 5 bases and J by 5 bases, with 21 bases left in between. The CDR3 runs to 16 residues.

Only a few counts were recorded for this clonotype. The CDR3 bases are TGTGCCAGCAGCTTAGGGCAGGTCGAAACCCAGTACTTC. It translates to CASSLGQVETQYF. The rearrangement joins TRBV7-2 to TRBJ2-5; D gene unclear. The V end lost 1 base, the J end lost 8 bases, and 11 bases lay between the germline ends. CDR1 and CDR2 from the germline V gene are SGHTA and FQGNSA. This CDR3 spans 13 amino acids. Based on the CDR3 plus reference TRBV7-2 and TRBJ2-5, the full variable domain is GAGVSQSPSNKVTEKGKDVELRCDPISGHTALYWYRQSLGQGLEFLIYFQGNSAPDKSGLPSDRFSAERTGGSVSTLTIQRTQQEDSAVYLCASSLGQVETQYFGPGTRLLVL.

This clonotype was seen repeatedly, ten times or more. The chain links TRBV12-3 or TRBV12-4 to TRBJ2-7; D is ambiguous. Trimming took 6 bases from V and 1 from J, leaving 16 bases between them. This CDR3 spans 15 amino acids. The CDR3 loop is CASSETIQPSYEQYF. CDR3 nucleotide sequence: TGTGCCAGCAGCGAAACTATACAACCTTCCTACGAGCAGTACTTC.

The chain links TRBV12-3 or TRBV12-4 to TRBJ1-2; tentative D call: TRBD1 (5 bases). This CDR3 region has 12 residues. Trimming shortened V by 8 bases and J by 8 bases, and 15 bases separated the two germline ends. CDR3: CASGDLRGGYTF. CDR3 bases: TGTGCCAGCGGGGACCTCCGAGGGGGCTACACCTTC.

This clonotype was picked up one time. The V and J genes are TRBV4-1 and TRBJ2-1; D is undetermined. The CDR3 sequence is 16 residues long. V gave up 5 bases and J gave up 0 bases, with 14 bases separating them. Germline loops: CDR1 MGHRA, CDR2 YSYEKL. CDR3: CASSFWMETSYNEQFF. CDR3 bases: TGCGCCAGCAGCTTCTGGATGGAAACCTCCTACAATGAGCAGTTCTTC.

The chain carries TRBV12-3 or TRBV12-4 and TRBJ1-5; D is unclear. V lost 8 bases and J 4 bases, leaving 9 bases between the germline ends. This CDR3 has 12 residues. The CDR3 reads CASGGGNQPQHF. For the CDR3, the DNA is TGTGCCAGCGGTGGCGGAAATCAGCCCCAGCATTTT.

This clonotype was recorded a few times. V is TRBV5-6 and J is TRBJ2-1; D tentatively fits TRBD1 or TRBD2 (6 bases each). The CDR3 length is 18 residues. Germline V CDR1 and CDR2: SGHDT, YYEEEE. Trimming shortened V by 4 bases and J by 5 bases, and 25 bases separated the two germline ends. The CDR3 bases are TGTGCCAGCAGCATTAACCGGGACACATTAGGACTAAACAATGAGCAGTTCTTC. Translated, it gives CASSINRDTLGLNNEQFF. Variable domain in full (rest from reference TRBV5-6 and TRBJ2-1): DAGVTQSPTHLIKTRGQQVTLRCSPKSGHDTVSWYQQALGQGPQFIFQYYEEEERQRGNFPDRFSGHQFPNYSSELNVNALLLGDSALYLCASSINRDTLGLNNEQFFGPGTRLTVL.

V gene TRBV6-5 combines with J gene TRBJ2-7, with 7 bases matching TRBD1. With V trimmed by 2 bases and J by 2 bases, 6 bases remained unmatched. Germline CDR1 is MNHEY and CDR2 is SVGAGI. This CDR3 spans 15 amino acids. The CDR3 protein is CASSYGTAFTYEQYF. The CDR3 nucleotides are TGTGCCAGCAGTTACGGGACAGCTTTTACCTACGAGCAGTACTTC.

The chain uses TRBV28 and TRBJ1-4; TRBD1 agrees at 9 bases. The junction had 9 bases not matched to a gene; V was cut back by 2 bases and J by 2 bases. This CDR3 is built from 18 residues. Germline V CDR1 and CDR2: MDHEN, SYDVKM. The CDR3 loop is CASSLPGQGLPTNEKLFF. In DNA form, the CDR3 reads TGTGCCAGCAGTTTACCGGGACAGGGCTTACCTACTAATGAAAAACTGTTTTTT.

This clonotype was counted a few times. This rearrangement joins TRBV5-1 to TRBJ2-3, with unresolved D. CDR1 is SGHRS, CDR2 YFSETQ, per germline. Trimming took 0 bases from V and 4 from J, leaving 6 bases between them. CDR3 length: 13 amino acids. The CDR3 region has the DNA TGCGCCAGCAGCTTGGCCATGGCAGATACGCAGTATTTT. Translating gives CASSLAMADTQYF.

The table lists this clonotype with a few counts. The chain combines TRBV20-1 with TRBJ2-5, with 7 bases matching TRBD2. J was trimmed by 4 bases and V by 6 bases; bases with no gene match: 11. CDR1 is DFQATT and CDR2 is SNEGSKA in the germline V gene (reference sequence). There are 14 residues in the CDR3. CDR3 bases: TGCAGTGCCAAACAAACGACTAGCCCAGAGACCCAGTACTTC. Translation: CSAKQTTSPETQYF.

This clonotype was detected ten times or more. The V and J genes are TRBV12-3 or TRBV12-4 and TRBJ2-1; TRBD2 matches at 13 bases. Germline trimming cut 6 bases from V and 4 bases from J; bases unmatched to any gene: 3. This CDR3 has 15 amino acids. Here the CDR3 reads CASSGLAGDYNEQFF. DNA for the CDR3: TGTGCCAGCAGCGGACTAGCGGGGGATTACAATGAGCAGTTCTTC.

This clonotype has just a few counts. The rearrangement uses TRBV25-1 and TRBJ2-1, with TRBD1 matching over 8 bases. With V trimmed by 9 bases and J by 6 bases, 10 bases remained unmatched. The germline gives CDR1 MGHDK, CDR2 SYGVNS. This CDR3 is built from 14 residues. CDR3 residues: CASKGQGGVNEQFF. CDR3 sequence (DNA): TGTGCCAGTAAAGGACAGGGCGGAGTCAATGAGCAGTTCTTC.

This clonotype occurred a few times. The CDR3 DNA is TGTGCCACCAGTGATTTTGGGCAGGACTATGGCTACACCTTC. This translates into CATSDFGQDYGYTF. This chain connects TRBV24-1 to TRBJ1-2; unclear D gene. This CDR3 spans 14 amino acids. Trimming stripped 1 base from V and 3 bases from J, with 8 bases between. Germline lookup yields CDR1 KGHDR and CDR2 SFDVKD.

Only a few counts were recorded for this clonotype. This rearrangement joins TRBV7-2 to TRBJ2-5; 9 nucleotides align to TRBD2. This CDR3 is 16 amino acids long. V trimming: 2 bases; J trimming: 6 bases; junction bases outside the gene matches: 10. Per germline, CDR1 SGHTA and CDR2 FQGNSA. CDR3: CASSLQGGGAGKTQYF. The CDR3 DNA reads TGTGCCAGCAGCTTACAAGGCGGGGGGGCCGGAAAGACCCAGTACTTC.